These T cell receptor beta chains were read from a single sample in a study of T cells in Graves' hyperthyroidism and ophthalmopathy. TCRdb passed the multiplex PCR reads through MiXCR, listing each CDR3 protein once. Among fewer than 250,000 distinct CDR3 sequences listed, approximately 23% were seen once. Sequencing was carried out using blood. The origin of the receptors is a woman aged 40 to 49 with Graves' ophthalmopathy. Each CDR3 is given with its conserved first and last residue. Each record gives: J gene, CDR3 length, V gene, clone size, D gene, CDR3 protein, CDR3 DNA. The D gene is left open where the match is weak. Clone sizes are given selectively: once, few, many, or a class where the clone is expanded.

j_call: TRBJ2-7; cdr3_length: 13; v_call: TRBV5-1; clone_size: many; d_call: TRBD1; cdr3_aa: CASSLEGQFEQYF; cdr3_nt: TGCGCCAGCAGCTTGGAGGGACAGTTCGAGCAGTACTTC
j_call: TRBJ2-7; cdr3_length: 15; v_call: TRBV28; clone_size: many; d_call: TRBD1; cdr3_aa: CASSSGQGSAYEQYF; cdr3_nt: TGTGCCAGCAGTTCCGGACAGGGGAGCGCCTACGAGCAGTACTTC
j_call: TRBJ1-2; cdr3_length: 15; v_call: TRBV15; clone_size: -; d_call: -; cdr3_aa: CATSRTLGGTYGYTF; cdr3_nt: TGTGCCACCAGCAGAACCCTGGGAGGGACCTATGGCTACACCTTC
j_call: TRBJ2-7; cdr3_length: 14; v_call: TRBV6-1; clone_size: many; d_call: TRBD2; cdr3_aa: CASRTGTSVYEQYF; cdr3_nt: TGTGCCAGCAGGACCGGGACTAGCGTTTACGAGCAGTACTTC
j_call: TRBJ2-6; cdr3_length: 16; v_call: TRBV5-6; clone_size: few; d_call: TRBD1; cdr3_aa: CASSFDRGSGANVLTF; cdr3_nt: TGTGCCAGCAGCTTTGACAGGGGGTCTGGGGCCAACGTCCTGACTTTC
j_call: TRBJ2-2; cdr3_length: 17; v_call: TRBV15; clone_size: many; d_call: -; cdr3_aa: CATNRDRWLTNTGELFF; cdr3_nt: TGTGCCACCAACAGAGATAGATGGCTGACGAACACCGGGGAGCTGTTTTTT
j_call: TRBJ1-1; cdr3_length: 16; v_call: TRBV28; clone_size: -; d_call: TRBD1; cdr3_aa: CASTFRRKQGANEAFF; cdr3_nt: TGTGCCAGCACCTTCAGGCGGAAACAGGGGGCGAATGAAGCTTTCTTT
j_call: TRBJ2-2; cdr3_length: 13; v_call: TRBV24-1; clone_size: many; d_call: -; cdr3_aa: CATRGSGTGELFF; cdr3_nt: TGTGCCACCCGAGGATCGGGCACCGGGGAGCTGTTTTTT
j_call: TRBJ2-5; cdr3_length: 13; v_call: TRBV29-1; clone_size: many; d_call: -; cdr3_aa: CSVGGQTQETQYF; cdr3_nt: TGCAGCGTGGGGGGACAGACCCAAGAGACCCAGTACTTC
j_call: TRBJ1-5; cdr3_length: 14; v_call: TRBV5-5; clone_size: many; d_call: TRBD1; cdr3_aa: CASSQGQGGQPQHF; cdr3_nt: TGTGCCAGCAGCCAAGGACAGGGAGGGCAGCCCCAGCATTTT
j_call: TRBJ2-5; cdr3_length: 16; v_call: TRBV11-2; clone_size: many; d_call: -; cdr3_aa: CASSLVDGASEETQYF; cdr3_nt: TGTGCCAGCAGCTTGGTGGACGGGGCTTCGGAAGAGACCCAGTACTTC
j_call: TRBJ2-5; cdr3_length: 15; v_call: TRBV24-1; clone_size: few; d_call: TRBD2; cdr3_aa: CATSDGLAGLETQYF; cdr3_nt: TGTGCCACCAGTGACGGTCTAGCGGGACTAGAGACCCAGTACTTC
j_call: TRBJ1-1; cdr3_length: 14; v_call: TRBV7-3; clone_size: -; d_call: -; cdr3_aa: CASSLGDNLSEAFF; cdr3_nt: TGTGCCAGCAGCTTAGGAGACAATCTCTCTGAAGCTTTCTTT
j_call: TRBJ2-7; cdr3_length: 14; v_call: TRBV2; clone_size: many; d_call: -; cdr3_aa: CASSRERTSYEQYF; cdr3_nt: TGTGCCAGCAGTCGCGAGCGGACCTCCTACGAGCAGTACTTC
j_call: TRBJ1-1; cdr3_length: 11; v_call: TRBV5-1; clone_size: many; d_call: -; cdr3_aa: CASSQGAEAFF; cdr3_nt: TGCGCCAGCAGCCAAGGGGCCGAAGCTTTCTTT
j_call: TRBJ2-7; cdr3_length: 14; v_call: TRBV7-6; clone_size: many; d_call: -; cdr3_aa: CASSFRDQGYEQYF; cdr3_nt: TGTGCCAGCAGCTTCCGGGACCAAGGCTACGAGCAGTACTTC
j_call: TRBJ2-5; cdr3_length: 16; v_call: TRBV14; clone_size: many; d_call: TRBD1; cdr3_aa: CASSLKTGTGAETQYF; cdr3_nt: TGTGCCAGCAGCCTCAAGACCGGGACAGGGGCAGAGACCCAGTACTTC
j_call: TRBJ2-7; cdr3_length: 16; v_call: TRBV4-1; clone_size: many; d_call: -; cdr3_aa: CASSQGPGLNSYEQYF; cdr3_nt: TGCGCCAGCAGCCAAGGGCCCGGGCTCAACTCCTACGAGCAGTACTTC
j_call: TRBJ1-5; cdr3_length: 14; v_call: TRBV5-7; clone_size: -; d_call: TRBD1; cdr3_aa: CATWDRGDNQPQHF; cdr3_nt: TGTGCCACCTGGGACAGGGGGGATAATCAGCCCCAGCATTTT
j_call: TRBJ1-5; cdr3_length: 16; v_call: TRBV6-1; clone_size: many; d_call: TRBD1; cdr3_aa: CASRNTGQGFNQPQHF; cdr3_nt: TGTGCCAGCAGGAACACGGGACAGGGGTTTAATCAGCCCCAGCATTTT
j_call: TRBJ2-5; cdr3_length: 13; v_call: TRBV20-1; clone_size: -; d_call: -; cdr3_aa: CSASRTPGETQYF; cdr3_nt: TGCAGTGCTAGCCGGACGCCGGGGGAGACCCAGTACTTC
j_call: TRBJ2-7; cdr3_length: 15; v_call: TRBV5-1; clone_size: many; d_call: TRBD2; cdr3_aa: CASSGSGWSSYEQYF; cdr3_nt: TGCGCCAGCAGCGGTAGCGGGTGGAGCTCCTACGAGCAGTACTTC
j_call: TRBJ2-7; cdr3_length: 12; v_call: TRBV6-2/TRBV6-3; clone_size: many; d_call: -; cdr3_aa: CASSQYSYEQYF; cdr3_nt: TGTGCCAGCAGTCAATACTCCTACGAGCAGTACTTC
j_call: TRBJ1-5; cdr3_length: 15; v_call: TRBV28; clone_size: many; d_call: -; cdr3_aa: CASSLPGRRFQPQHF; cdr3_nt: TGTGCCAGCAGTTTACCAGGGAGGAGATTTCAGCCCCAGCATTTT
j_call: TRBJ2-5; cdr3_length: 11; v_call: TRBV29-1; clone_size: many; d_call: -; cdr3_aa: CSVEDLMGQYF; cdr3_nt: TGCAGCGTTGAAGATTTAATGGGCCAGTACTTC
j_call: TRBJ2-5; cdr3_length: 14; v_call: TRBV13; clone_size: few; d_call: -; cdr3_aa: CASSLVYDQETQYF; cdr3_nt: TGTGCCAGCAGCTTAGTGTACGACCAAGAGACCCAGTACTTC
j_call: TRBJ2-7; cdr3_length: 18; v_call: TRBV3-1; clone_size: -; d_call: TRBD2; cdr3_aa: CASSQRGTSGRRSREQYF; cdr3_nt: TGTGCCAGCAGCCAACGGGGGACTAGCGGGAGGAGGTCGAGGGAGCAGTACTTC
j_call: TRBJ1-5; cdr3_length: 15; v_call: TRBV30; clone_size: many; d_call: -; cdr3_aa: CAWSNLGGGNQPQHF; cdr3_nt: TGTGCCTGGAGCAATCTCGGGGGGGGCAATCAGCCCCAGCATTTT
j_call: TRBJ2-5; cdr3_length: 16; v_call: TRBV27; clone_size: -; d_call: -; cdr3_aa: CTSSPNLLVGVETQYF; cdr3_nt: TGTACCAGCAGTCCAAACCTACTAGTCGGGGTGGAGACCCAGTACTTC
j_call: TRBJ2-7; cdr3_length: 14; v_call: TRBV5-1; clone_size: many; d_call: -; cdr3_aa: CASSLEPQGSEQYF; cdr3_nt: TGCGCCAGCAGCTTGGAGCCACAGGGTTCCGAGCAGTACTTC
j_call: TRBJ1-2; cdr3_length: 12; v_call: TRBV29-1; clone_size: many; d_call: -; cdr3_aa: CSVDGNNYGYTF; cdr3_nt: TGCAGCGTTGATGGCAACAACTATGGCTACACCTTC
j_call: TRBJ2-2; cdr3_length: 15; v_call: TRBV18; clone_size: few; d_call: -; cdr3_aa: CASSQPGLRTGELFF; cdr3_nt: TGTGCCAGCTCACAGCCGGGATTGAGGACCGGGGAGCTGTTTTTT
j_call: TRBJ2-2; cdr3_length: 16; v_call: TRBV11-2; clone_size: -; d_call: -; cdr3_aa: CASSLDTSRVTGELFF; cdr3_nt: TGTGCCAGCAGCTTAGATACTAGCAGGGTCACCGGGGAGCTGTTTTTT
j_call: TRBJ2-6; cdr3_length: 15; v_call: TRBV18; clone_size: many; d_call: -; cdr3_aa: CASSPDISGANVLTF; cdr3_nt: TGTGCCAGCTCACCAGACATCTCTGGGGCCAACGTCCTGACTTTC
j_call: TRBJ1-2; cdr3_length: 15; v_call: TRBV6-5; clone_size: -; d_call: TRBD1; cdr3_aa: CASSYSGTGNYGYTF; cdr3_nt: TGTGCCAGCAGTTACTCAGGGACAGGGAACTATGGCTACACCTTC
j_call: TRBJ2-7; cdr3_length: 14; v_call: TRBV6-4; clone_size: many; d_call: TRBD2; cdr3_aa: CASRDLAGGDEQYF; cdr3_nt: TGTGCCAGCAGGGATTTAGCGGGAGGCGACGAGCAGTACTTC
j_call: TRBJ2-2; cdr3_length: 16; v_call: TRBV19; clone_size: many; d_call: -; cdr3_aa: CASKSLVLGNTGELFF; cdr3_nt: TGTGCCAGTAAATCCTTAGTACTCGGAAACACCGGGGAGCTGTTTTTT
j_call: TRBJ2-7; cdr3_length: 11; v_call: TRBV29-1; clone_size: -; d_call: -; cdr3_aa: CSVFGAYEQYF; cdr3_nt: TGCAGCGTTTTTGGCGCTTACGAGCAGTACTTC
j_call: TRBJ2-7; cdr3_length: 17; v_call: TRBV4-2; clone_size: many; d_call: TRBD1; cdr3_aa: CASSQEFLGQGAYEQYF; cdr3_nt: TGTGCCAGCAGCCAAGAATTCCTTGGACAGGGGGCCTACGAGCAGTACTTC
j_call: TRBJ2-2; cdr3_length: 15; v_call: TRBV5-1; clone_size: many; d_call: TRBD2; cdr3_aa: CASSSQLAATGELFF; cdr3_nt: TGCGCCAGCAGCTCCCAACTAGCGGCCACCGGGGAGCTGTTTTTT
j_call: TRBJ2-7; cdr3_length: 13; v_call: TRBV11-2; clone_size: many; d_call: -; cdr3_aa: CASSWDGFYEQYF; cdr3_nt: TGTGCCAGCAGCTGGGACGGATTCTACGAGCAGTACTTC
j_call: TRBJ2-7; cdr3_length: 15; v_call: TRBV11-1; clone_size: -; d_call: -; cdr3_aa: CASSSEDEGAYEQYF; cdr3_nt: TGTGCCAGCAGCTCCGAAGACGAGGGGGCCTACGAGCAGTACTTC
j_call: TRBJ1-6; cdr3_length: 14; v_call: TRBV30; clone_size: many; d_call: -; cdr3_aa: CAWSTGKGNSPLHF; cdr3_nt: TGTGCCTGGAGCACCGGGAAAGGGAATTCACCCCTCCACTTT
j_call: TRBJ2-7; cdr3_length: 15; v_call: TRBV27; clone_size: many; d_call: -; cdr3_aa: CASSFEQRGGYEQYF; cdr3_nt: TGTGCCAGCAGTTTTGAACAACGAGGGGGCTACGAGCAGTACTTC
j_call: TRBJ1-2; cdr3_length: 15; v_call: TRBV4-1; clone_size: many; d_call: -; cdr3_aa: CASSQARAARGGYTF; cdr3_nt: TGCGCCAGCAGCCAGGCGCGTGCGGCCCGAGGCGGCTACACCTTC
j_call: TRBJ2-7; cdr3_length: 14; v_call: TRBV3-1; clone_size: many; d_call: TRBD1; cdr3_aa: CASSQGQGPYEQYF; cdr3_nt: TGTGCCAGCAGCCAAGGACAGGGACCCTACGAGCAGTACTTC
j_call: TRBJ1-2; cdr3_length: 13; v_call: TRBV2; clone_size: -; d_call: -; cdr3_aa: CASSATLRNGYNF; cdr3_nt: TGTGCCAGCAGTGCAACCTTAAGAAATGGCTACAACTTC
j_call: TRBJ1-1; cdr3_length: 11; v_call: TRBV6-5; clone_size: many; d_call: -; cdr3_aa: CASAVRLEAFF; cdr3_nt: TGTGCCAGCGCAGTCCGGCTAGAAGCTTTCTTT
j_call: TRBJ2-7; cdr3_length: 13; v_call: TRBV11-2; clone_size: many; d_call: -; cdr3_aa: CASSLGGIYEQYF; cdr3_nt: TGTGCCAGCAGCTTAGGGGGGATCTACGAGCAGTACTTC
j_call: TRBJ2-7; cdr3_length: 15; v_call: TRBV6-2/TRBV6-3; clone_size: -; d_call: TRBD1; cdr3_aa: CASSYPGQGHYEQYF; cdr3_nt: TGTGCCAGCAGTTACCCGGGACAGGGGCACTACGAGCAGTACTTC
j_call: TRBJ2-7; cdr3_length: 15; v_call: TRBV28; clone_size: many; d_call: TRBD1; cdr3_aa: CASSTQGQASYEQYF; cdr3_nt: TGTGCCAGCAGTACCCAGGGACAGGCCTCCTACGAGCAGTACTTC
j_call: TRBJ2-5; cdr3_length: 14; v_call: TRBV7-6; clone_size: many; d_call: -; cdr3_aa: CASSPRDVQETQYF; cdr3_nt: TGTGCCAGCAGCCCCCGGGACGTCCAAGAGACCCAGTACTTC
j_call: TRBJ2-7; cdr3_length: 11; v_call: TRBV28; clone_size: -; d_call: TRBD2; cdr3_aa: CATAGAYEQYF; cdr3_nt: TGTGCCACAGCGGGAGCGTACGAGCAGTACTTC
j_call: TRBJ1-5; cdr3_length: 17; v_call: TRBV19; clone_size: many; d_call: TRBD1; cdr3_aa: CASRTGTGGGSNQPQHF; cdr3_nt: TGTGCCAGTAGAACCGGGACAGGGGGCGGGAGCAATCAGCCCCAGCATTTT